Listed below are T cell receptor beta chains from one sample, sequenced in a study of blood T cell repertoires in COVID-19. Sequencing used immunoSEQ multiplex PCR; TCRdb keeps in-frame clones, though not all of them. The data contain nearly 55,000 clones, 90% to 95% of them singletons. The sample comprised peripheral blood. The receptor set was obtained from a woman aged 60-70 years with active or convalescent COVID-19. CDR3s leave out the opening cysteine and the closing phenylalanine or tryptophan.

j_call | v_call | cdr3_aa
TRBJ2-1 | TRBV5-1 | ASSLARSSYNEQF
TRBJ2-7 | TRBV7-8 | ASSLAGLTLEQY
TRBJ1-1 | TRBV12-5 | ASGLGTGVAF
TRBJ1-1 | TRBV30 | AWTLNTEAF
TRBJ2-2 | TRBV24-1 | ATSDSGLAGGGTGELF
TRBJ1-4 | TRBV28 | ASSLGLQQGDNEKLF
TRBJ1-2 | TRBV5-4 | ASSLGQGYDYGYT
TRBJ1-1 | TRBV3-1/TRBV3-2 | ASSQSGTEAF
TRBJ2-7 | TRBV5-1 | ASSLVGQGGSYEQY
TRBJ2-1 | TRBV12-5 | ASGLVPGLTHEQF